The table lists the clone carrying this TCR beta chain with a few counts. Its antigen is undetermined. Exclusion of a patient resulted from uncontrolled infection, other autoimmune disease, pregnancy or lactation. The sample is drawn from a study of T cells in Graves' hyperthyroidism and ophthalmopathy. General observations from the study: Blood also showed most of the thyroid clonotypes that were expanded above 0.001.

From RNA transcripts, TCR beta CDR3 regions were amplified. First-round RT-PCR with HTBI primers amplified the TCR CDR3 region. Each CDR3 protein is one row after TCRdb ran MiXCR on the multiplex PCR reads. The sample has roughly 280,000 distinct CDR3 sequences; 20% to 25% are singletons. This CDR3 region has 14 residues. The V and J ends lost 6 bases and 6 bases, in that order; junction bases with no gene match: 6. CDR1 is SQVTM and CDR2 is ANQGSEA in the germline V gene. The rearrangement links TRBV29-1 to TRBJ1-6; 9 bases map to TRBD1. This receptor was identified in a man aged 25 to 40 with Graves' ophthalmopathy. The sample taken for sequencing was blood. CDR3: CSVRTGVGNSPLHF. The CDR3 bases are TGCAGCGTAAGGACAGGGGTGGGTAATTCACCCCTCCACTTT. Supplemented by reference TRBV29-1 and TRBJ1-6, the full variable domain reads SAVISQKPSRDICQRGTSLTIQCQVDSQVTMMFWYRQQPGQSLTLIATANQGSEATYESGFVIDKFPISRPNLTFSTLTVSNMSPEDSSIYLCSVRTGVGNSPLHFGNGTRLTVT.